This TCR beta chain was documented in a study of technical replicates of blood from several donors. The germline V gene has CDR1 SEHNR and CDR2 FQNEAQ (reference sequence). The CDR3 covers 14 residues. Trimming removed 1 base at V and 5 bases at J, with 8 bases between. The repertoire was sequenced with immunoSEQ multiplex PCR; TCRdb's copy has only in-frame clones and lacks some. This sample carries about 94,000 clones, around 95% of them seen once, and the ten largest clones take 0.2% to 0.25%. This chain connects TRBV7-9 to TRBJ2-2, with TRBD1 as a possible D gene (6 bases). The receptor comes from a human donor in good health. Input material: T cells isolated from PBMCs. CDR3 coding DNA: TGTGCCAGCAGCTTAGACAGGGCGACCGGGGAGCTGTTTTTT. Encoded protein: CASSLDRATGELFF.